Below, 14 T cell receptor beta chains from the same sample are listed, as sequenced in a study of identical twins. TCRdb passed the 5' RACE reads through MiXCR, listing each CDR3 protein once. The sample lists 1.5 million to 2 million distinct CDR3 sequences, around a third occurring once. The source material was cord blood. Receptors were obtained from a newborn girl in good health.

The chain couples TRBV7-2 to TRBJ1-6; D gene uncertain. Germline V gene sequence: CDR1 SGHTA, CDR2 FQGNSA. Trimming shortened V by 1 base and J by 0 bases, and 13 bases separated the two germline ends. This CDR3 has 18 amino acids. CDR3 bases: TGTGCCAGCAGCTTAGATGTAGCAGTGAGCTCCTATAATTCACCCCTCCACTTT. Protein product: CASSLDVAVSSYNSPLHF.

A few counts support this clonotype. The chain couples TRBV5-6 to TRBJ2-3; D not certain. In germline, CDR1 is SGHDT, CDR2 YYEEEE. V was trimmed by 0 bases and J by 0 bases, leaving 11 bases between them. This CDR3 contains 16 residues. The CDR3 region has the DNA TGTGCCAGCAGCTTGGAGTACCCCTATAGCACAGATACGCAGTATTTT. Protein sequence: CASSLEYPYSTDTQYF.

This clonotype showed up many times. The chain is built from TRBV5-1 and TRBJ2-1; D gene unclear. V lost 2 bases to trimming and J lost 6 bases, with 6 bases between them. The CDR3 is made up of 12 amino acids. Germline V gene data show CDR1 as SGHRS and CDR2 as YFSETQ. The CDR3 DNA reads as TGCGCCAGCAGCTTCCTTCGCAATGAGCAGTTCTTC. Translated, it gives CASSFLRNEQFF.

This clonotype was seen only a few times. The chain is built from TRBV20-1 and TRBJ1-1; D gene uncertain. The CDR3 is 15 amino acids. The V end lost 0 bases, the J end lost 1 base, and 12 bases lay between the germline ends. Germline V gene sequence: CDR1 DFQATT, CDR2 SNEGSKA (reference sequence). The CDR3 coding sequence is TGCAGTGCTAGAGAAGACCCAAACCCGAACACTGAAGCTTTCTTT. It yields the protein CSAREDPNPNTEAFF.

Only a few counts were recorded for this clonotype. The V and J genes are TRBV7-9 and TRBJ2-1, with D unresolved. The CDR3 runs to 12 residues. The V gene's germline CDR1 is SEHNR and CDR2 FQNEAQ (reference sequence). V was trimmed by 2 bases and J by 9 bases, leaving 8 bases between them. CDR3: CASSLNLFEQFF. CDR3 DNA: TGTGCCAGCAGCTTAAATTTGTTTGAGCAGTTCTTC.

This clonotype has a single count. The J gene is TRBJ2-5, the V gene TRBV20-1; 10 bases match TRBD2. Germline assignment: CDR1 DFQATT and CDR2 SNEGSKA (reference sequence). The CDR3 covers 15 residues. Trimming at V came to 6 bases and at J to 2 bases, leaving 9 bases not matched to a gene. The CDR3 here is CSAGGLAGVQETQYF. DNA for the CDR3: TGCAGTGCAGGGGGCCTAGCGGGGGTACAAGAGACCCAGTACTTC.

The rearrangement joins TRBV11-1 to TRBJ2-1; TRBD2 matches 8 bases. Per the germline V gene, CDR1 is SGHAT and CDR2 is FQDESV (reference sequence). J gave up 0 bases and V 4 bases, and 8 bases lay outside the gene matches. This CDR3 region has 17 residues. The CDR3 sequence is CASSSLAGGNSYNEQFF. The CDR3 DNA is TGTGCCAGCAGCTCTCTAGCGGGCGGTAACTCCTACAATGAGCAGTTCTTC.

This chain uses TRBV2 with TRBJ2-5; D unclear. The V and J ends lost 4 bases and 0 bases respectively, with 12 bases between them. CDR1 and CDR2 from the germline V gene are SNHLY and FYNNEI. The CDR3 length is 15 residues. CDR3 sequence: CASSGYAGNQETQYF. The CDR3 coding sequence is TGTGCCAGCAGTGGGTATGCTGGGAACCAAGAGACCCAGTACTTC. The full variable domain, in which reference TRBV2 and TRBJ2-5 provide the parts outside the CDR3, is EPEVTQTPSHQVTQMGQEVILRCVPISNHLYFYWYRQILGQKVEFLVSFYNNEISEKSEIFDDQFSVERPDGSNFTLKIRSTKLEDSAMYFCASSGYAGNQETQYFGPGTRLLVL.

Note on this clonotype: The junction departs from germline at one end; a sequencing error may be responsible. V is TRBV12-3 or TRBV12-4 and J is TRBJ2-1; maybe TRBD2 (5 bases). This CDR3 has 12 residues. The CDR3 sequence is CASSFGNNEPFF. The DNA for the CDR3 is TGTGCCAGCAGTTTCGGGAACAATGAGCCGTTCTTC.

The V gene is TRBV4-1, the J gene TRBJ1-2, with unresolved D. The germline V gene encodes CDR1 MGHRA and CDR2 YSYEKL. CDR3 length equals 16 residues. V was cut by 6 bases and J by 2 bases, with 19 bases left in between. Here the CDR3 DNA reads TGCGCCAGCAGTCACCGGCAAGGGCAGCGAAACTATGGCTACACCTTC. This encodes CASSHRQGQRNYGYTF.

The V call is TRBV4-1, the J call TRBJ2-1, with no clear D. From germline, CDR1 is MGHRA and CDR2 YSYEKL. This CDR3 comprises 14 residues. Between the trimmed V and J ends, which lost 2 bases and 5 bases, there was a span of 10 bases. Here the CDR3 DNA reads TGCGCCAGCAGCCAATTATTTAGAGACAATGAGCAGTTCTTC. This codes for CASSQLFRDNEQFF.

This sequence joins TRBV24-1 and TRBJ2-1; 11 bases are shared with TRBD2. The end of the DNA is better explained by TRBJ2-7, so the J call may be wrong. CDR3 size: 15 residues. CDR1 is KGHDR, CDR2 SFDVKD, per germline. The CDR3 DNA reads as TGTGCCACCAGTGAAGGGACTAGCGGTTACAATGAGCAGTACTTC. Translated: CATSEGTSGYNEQYF.

The table lists this clonotype with a few counts. The chain couples TRBV27 to TRBJ2-1; perhaps D is TRBD1 or TRBD2 (5 bases each). Trimming removed 2 bases at V and 12 bases at J, with 20 bases between. Per germline, CDR1 MNHEY and CDR2 SMNVEV (reference sequence). The CDR3 contains 15 residues. The CDR3 DNA reads as TGTGCCAGCAGTTTACACCACTCGGCAGGGAGAGGGCAGTTCTTC. Translated: CASSLHHSAGRGQFF.

The rearrangement joins TRBV4-1 to TRBJ1-4, with D possibly matching TRBD1 (6 bases). Trimming took 2 bases from V and 5 from J, leaving 15 bases between them. Germline V CDR1 and CDR2: MGHRA, YSYEKL. This CDR3 has 16 residues. The CDR3 DNA is TGCGCCAGCAGCCAATTACCGACAGGTCCGAATGAAAAACTGTTTTTT. Its translation is CASSQLPTGPNEKLFF.